The sequence of this T cell receptor (beta chain) was determined in a study of blood T cells in healthy people across ages. In the case of this clonotype: Its antigen remains unknown.

The CDR3 length is 16 residues. From germline, CDR1 is MNHEY and CDR2 SVGEGT. Deletions cut 0 bases from V and 0 bases from J, with 9 bases between. The use of a sample-barcoded 5' primer and a J-beta primer mix characterized a second PCR of roughly 7 to 11 cycles. TCRdb re-derived calls from the 5' RACE reads in MiXCR, one entry per CDR3 protein. This sample has approximately 770,000 distinct CDR3 sequences, with nearly 60% found just once. Overall study results and limits: Strong correlation existed between TCR beta diversity and naive T cell percentage. The CMV status of each donor remained undetermined, and this could have confounded shifts in expanded clonotypes. Researchers deemed the diversity estimates from one million T cells underestimates. More naive CD4+ cells and higher diversity marked long-lived donors relative to aged donors.

This TCR was sampled from a man aged 25-40 years in good health. Sequencing was performed on blood. This rearrangement joins TRBV6-2 or TRBV6-3 to TRBJ2-1, with D maybe TRBD1 (6 bases). CDR3: CASSYSGQSSYNEQFF. The CDR3, as DNA: TGTGCCAGCAGTTACTCGGGACAAAGCTCCTACAATGAGCAGTTCTTC.